The entry that follows covers one T cell receptor beta chain sequence. Chemo-refractory metastatic non-small-cell lung cancer patients underwent focal radiation alongside CTLA-4 blockade with ipilimumab. The CDR3 covers 15 residues. J gave up 8 bases and V 5 bases, and 9 bases lay outside the gene matches. Germline CDR1 reads SGHTA; CDR2 reads FQGTGA. The data are from a study of radiotherapy plus CTLA-4 blockade in lung cancer. The repertoire was sequenced with immunoSEQ multiplex PCR; TCRdb's copy has only in-frame clones and lacks some. In the table there are 25,000 to 35,000 clones, 80% to 90% of which are singletons.

The chain has TRBV7-3 and TRBJ2-6, with 7 positions matching TRBD1. The source of this sequence is a human donor with non-small cell lung cancer that progressed on radiotherapy plus ipilimumab. The sequenced sample was peripheral blood, obtained from a patient treated with radiotherapy plus ipilimumab. The CDR3 loop reads CASSAETGSTNVLTF. DNA of the CDR3: TGTGCCAGCAGCGCAGAGACAGGGTCAACCAACGTCCTGACTTTC.